This T cell receptor (beta chain) was captured by sequencing in a study of T cells after yellow fever vaccination. Study details: In the case of low-cell-number fractions, SMART-Seq v4 Ultra Low Input was used for preparation.

Study-level findings and limits: Most clones from primary vaccination resurfaced after the booster (around 95% CD4, more than 75% CD8). Some clonotypes were seen in both the CD4 and the CD8 compartments. These made up a small share and likely arose from convergent recombination. The secondary response was weaker, and its peak arrived faster, on day 5 versus 15.

This clonotype was observed at least ten times. Antigen specificity is unknown. TCRdb itself ran the 5' RACE reads through MiXCR, one entry per CDR3 protein. The sample lists about 74,000 distinct CDR3 sequences, approximately 7% seen once, with about 33% in the top ten. CDR3 length: 12 amino acids. Germline CDR1 reads SNHLY; CDR2 reads FYNNEI. The trim removed 5 bases at V and 11 bases at J, leaving 5 bases unmatched. The source is a man aged 18 to 29 who received the YFV17D yellow fever vaccine. The sample in question was CD8+ T cells sorted from PBMCs, obtained less than 6 days after the first yellow fever vaccination. The chain couples TRBV2 to TRBJ2-3; 9 bases align to TRBD1. CDR3 sequence: CASSSDRGEQYF. The CDR3 coding sequence is TGTGCCAGCAGTTCAGACAGGGGGGAGCAGTATTTT.